This passage covers 23 T cell receptor beta chains from one sample sequenced in a study of cytomegalovirus exposure and HLA in healthy donors. Amplification used 60 Vbeta primers and 13 Jbeta primers. Libraries were prepared by immunoSEQ multiplex PCR; TCRdb keeps only in-frame clonotypes and omits some of them. The sample yields about 94,000 clones, roughly four fifths seen once. Sequenced: PBMCs. The receptor set was obtained from a human donor in good health.

V usage is TRBV19 and J usage is TRBJ1-4, with TRBD1 as a possible D gene (6 bases). The CDR3 length is 17 residues. CDR1 is LNHDA and CDR2 is SQIVND in the germline V gene (reference sequence). The V and J ends lost 0 bases and 4 bases respectively, with 15 bases between them. CDR3 sequence (DNA): TGTGCCAGTAGTATAGAGTGGTCAGGGGCCGGTAATGAAAAACTGTTTTTT. Protein sequence: CASSIEWSGAGNEKLFF.

CDR3 nucleotides: TGTGCCAGCTCACCACGACGACAGGACCTTCAGCCCCAGCATTTT. Its protein product is CASSPRRQDLQPQHF. The chain uses TRBV18 and TRBJ1-5; TRBD1 is a possible D gene (6 bases). The CDR3 has 15 residues. With 1 base removed from V and 6 bases from J, the gap between germline ends came to 13 bases. From germline, CDR1 is KGHSH and CDR2 LQKENI.

In DNA, the CDR3 is TGTGCCAGCAGGCCCCTAGCCACTCCGGGCGGGGAGCTGTTTTTT. Residues: CASRPLATPGGELFF. The chain couples TRBV28 to TRBJ2-2; the D gene is possibly TRBD2 (5 bases). Trimming stripped 6 bases from V and 7 bases from J, with 18 bases between. The germline V gene has CDR1 MDHEN and CDR2 SYDVKM. The CDR3 is 15 amino acids.

This clone was observed once. The rearrangement links TRBV6-5 to TRBJ2-1; 7 bases match TRBD1. CDR1 MNHEY and CDR2 SVGAGI come from the germline V gene. Trimming took 4 bases from V and 8 from J; bases not matched to a gene: 8. CDR3 size: 14 residues. The CDR3: CASSSTGTPDEQFF. DNA for the CDR3: TGTGCCAGCAGTTCGACAGGGACGCCGGATGAGCAGTTCTTC.

The chain employs TRBV7-9 and TRBJ1-1; D is possibly TRBD1 (5 bases). V was pared by 7 bases and J by 2 bases, with 14 bases between. The CDR3 extends over 14 amino acids. Germline assignment: CDR1 SEHNR and CDR2 FQNEAQ (reference sequence). CDR3 region: CASTLRGTNTEAFF. The CDR3 nucleotides read TGTGCCAGCACCCTTAGGGGTACAAACACTGAAGCTTTCTTT.

The chain employs TRBV15 and TRBJ2-2; TRBD1 might be the D (5 bases). Trimming took off 7 bases at V and 5 bases at J, with 8 bases between the two ends. Germline V gene data show CDR1 as LNHNV and CDR2 as YYDKDF (reference sequence). The length of the CDR3 is 12 residues. CDR3 sequence reads: CATNQGTGELFF. CDR3 coding DNA: TGTGCCACCAATCAGGGTACCGGGGAGCTGTTTTTT.

The chain recombines TRBV15 with TRBJ2-5; tentative D call: TRBD2 (6 bases). Per the germline V gene, CDR1 is LNHNV and CDR2 is YYDKDF (reference sequence). This CDR3 comprises 15 residues. The ends were cut back, 0 bases at V and 5 bases at J, with 13 bases in the middle. Written as DNA, the CDR3 is TGTGCCACCAGCAGAGATTCCGGGGGTCGGGAGACCCAGTACTTC. Protein: CATSRDSGGRETQYF.

The rearrangement uses TRBV7-2 and TRBJ2-3, with a possible D match to TRBD1 (5 bases). Germline CDR1 is SGHTA and CDR2 is FQGNSA. V was pared by 3 bases and J by 0 bases, with 7 bases between. The CDR3 has 14 residues. The DNA of the CDR3 is TGTGCCAGCAGCTTCCGACAGAGCACAGATACGCAGTATTTT. Protein: CASSFRQSTDTQYF.

This clone occurred a few times. J is TRBJ1-5 and V is TRBV7-2; D remains ambiguous. Per the germline V gene, CDR1 is SGHTA and CDR2 is FQGNSA. V dropped 3 bases and J dropped 4 bases, with 7 bases sitting between them. CDR3 size: 13 residues. CDR3 residues: CASSFQNNQPQHF. The CDR3 DNA follows: TGTGCCAGCAGCTTCCAGAATAATCAGCCCCAGCATTTT.

This clone was observed a single time. The chain employs TRBV19 and TRBJ2-1; a weak D match, TRBD1 (6 bases). Germline V gives CDR1 LNHDA, CDR2 SQIVND (reference sequence). The CDR3 totals 15 residues. The V end lost 9 bases, the J end lost 3 bases, and 18 bases lay between the germline ends. The CDR3 sequence: CASRPGQLDYNEQFF. In nucleotides, the CDR3 is TGTGCCAGCAGACCAGGACAGTTAGACTACAATGAGCAGTTCTTC.

The genes are TRBV19 and TRBJ2-2; D perhaps matches TRBD2 (6 bases). The CDR3 covers 14 residues. Between the trimmed V and J ends, which lost 7 bases and 2 bases, there was a span of 11 bases. The germline V gene encodes CDR1 LNHDA and CDR2 SQIVND (reference sequence). The CDR3 coding sequence is TGTGCCAGTATACGGGAGTTTAACACCGGGGAGCTGTTTTTT. This codes for CASIREFNTGELFF.

The rearrangement joins TRBV7-6 to TRBJ2-5; 8 bases agree with TRBD2. V gave up 4 bases and J gave up 2 bases; unmatched junction bases: 6. The CDR3 totals 15 residues. The germline gives CDR1 SGHVS, CDR2 FNYEAQ. The CDR3 bases are TGTGCCAGCAGCTCACGCGGGGGGCGGCAAGAGACCCAGTACTTC. This encodes CASSSRGGRQETQYF.

V and J are TRBV5-1 and TRBJ1-1, with D perhaps matching TRBD1 (5 bases). This CDR3 spans 14 amino acids. Germline values: CDR1 SGHRS, CDR2 YFSETQ. Trimming pared 2 bases from V and 5 bases from J, leaving 13 bases between. The CDR3 is CASSLVGGGTEAFF. In nucleotides, the CDR3 is TGCGCCAGCAGCTTAGTCGGGGGGGGGACTGAAGCTTTCTTT.

The V and J genes are TRBV27 and TRBJ1-6; possible D gene TRBD1, 6 bases. The CDR3 spans 14 residues. Trimming removed 7 bases at V and 9 bases at J, with 16 bases between. CDR1 is MNHEY and CDR2 is SMNVEV in the germline V gene (reference sequence). The CDR3 nucleotides are TGTGCCAGCAAACTGGGGGCTTGGGGTTCACCCCTCCACTTT. Encoded protein: CASKLGAWGSPLHF.

The rearrangement joins TRBV19 to TRBJ1-2, with 9 bases aligning to TRBD1. The germline CDR1 and CDR2 sequences are LNHDA and SQIVND (reference sequence). The V and J ends lost 7 bases and 4 bases, in that order; junction bases with no gene match: 4. This CDR3 spans 13 amino acids. CDR3 nucleotide sequence: TGTGCCAGTACGCAGGACAGGGGCTATGGCTACACCTTC. It codes for CASTQDRGYGYTF.

Only a few counts were recorded for this clone. V and J are TRBV25-1 and TRBJ2-7; 8 bases line up with TRBD1. The CDR3 length is 14 residues. The germline V gene has CDR1 MGHDK and CDR2 SYGVNS. The trim removed 5 bases at V and 5 bases at J, leaving 8 bases unmatched. The CDR3 DNA is TGTGCCAGCAGTCGTGACAGGGGTTCCCACGAGCAGTACTTC. It specifies CASSRDRGSHEQYF.

This chain connects TRBV18 to TRBJ1-4, with 7 nucleotides matching TRBD1. Germline lookup yields CDR1 KGHSH and CDR2 LQKENI. This CDR3 is 15 amino acids long. Unmatched junction bases numbered 5, after V lost 4 bases and J lost 3 bases. The CDR3 protein is CASSRDSRSNEKLFF. In DNA form, the CDR3 reads TGTGCCAGCTCACGGGACAGCCGATCTAATGAAAAACTGTTTTTT.

The chain joins TRBV7-6 to TRBJ2-1, with 11 bases identical to TRBD2. The CDR3 consists of 18 residues. V was clipped by 5 bases and J by 8 bases; unmatched bases: 17. Germline V gives CDR1 SGHVS, CDR2 FNYEAQ. CDR3 sequence reads: CASSGGPSSGRFVYEQFF. The CDR3 DNA reads as TGTGCCAGCAGCGGGGGTCCCTCTAGCGGGAGGTTCGTATATGAGCAGTTCTTC.

The chain couples TRBV5-6 to TRBJ1-6; tentative D call: TRBD1 (5 bases). This CDR3 has 14 amino acids. V gave up 1 base and J gave up 6 bases, with 8 bases separating them. The germline V gene has CDR1 SGHDT and CDR2 YYEEEE. CDR3 sequence: CASSLWGVNSPLHF. CDR3 DNA sequence: TGTGCCAGCAGCTTGTGGGGGGTTAATTCACCCCTCCACTTT. Complete variable domain (other parts from reference TRBV5-6 and TRBJ1-6): DAGVTQSPTHLIKTRGQQVTLRCSPKSGHDTVSWYQQALGQGPQFIFQYYEEEERQRGNFPDRFSGHQFPNYSSELNVNALLLGDSALYLCASSLWGVNSPLHFGNGTRLTVT.

This sequence joins TRBV6-6 and TRBJ2-7; D remains ambiguous. The CDR3 is 13 amino acids. V was pared by 7 bases and J by 3 bases, with 13 bases between. CDR1 is MNHNY and CDR2 is SVGAGI in the germline V gene (reference sequence). CDR3 bases: TGTGCCAGCACCATTGGCCAAAACTACGAGCAGTACTTC. Protein product: CASTIGQNYEQYF.

V gene TRBV29-1 combines with J gene TRBJ1-1; D gene unclear. The V and J ends lost 4 bases and 4 bases respectively, with 10 bases between them. This CDR3 is 12 amino acids long. Germline V gives CDR1 SQVTM, CDR2 ANQGSEA. The CDR3 nucleotides are TGCAGCGTTGCGGTCCCAACCACTGAAGCTTTCTTT. Translation gives CSVAVPTTEAFF.

This rearrangement joins TRBV4-1 to TRBJ2-7; tentatively, D is TRBD1 (6 bases). The CDR3 is 16 amino acids. Trimming shortened V by 0 bases and J by 4 bases, and 16 bases separated the two germline ends. CDR1 and CDR2 (germline): MGHRA, YSYEKL. In DNA, the CDR3 is TGCGCCAGCAGCCAAGATTACACAGGGCTGAAATACGAGCAGTACTTC. Amino acids: CASSQDYTGLKYEQYF.

This sequence joins TRBV4-1 and TRBJ2-2, with 10 bases lining up with TRBD2. The CDR3 runs to 19 residues. Germline-derived CDR1 and CDR2 are MGHRA and YSYEKL. The J segment lost 1 base and the V segment lost 0 bases, leaving 8 bases of the junction unmatched. CDR3 in amino acids: CASSQDEIAGGGNTGELFF. CDR3 bases: TGCGCCAGCAGCCAAGATGAGATAGCGGGGGGCGGGAACACCGGGGAGCTGTTTTTT.